These 6 T cell receptor beta chains came from one sample sequenced in a study of T cell responses to AZD1222 COVID-19 vaccine. Method: immunoSEQ multiplex PCR; TCRdb's copy keeps in-frame clones and lacks some. The sample comprises 70,000 to 95,000 clones, about 90% of which are singletons, and about 3% rests with the top ten. Sequencing was performed on peripheral blood, taken on day 0 of MenACWY control vaccination. These receptors were collected from an adult in good health.

The chain carries TRBV2 and TRBJ1-5, with D unclear. V lost 0 bases to trimming and J lost 0 bases, with 6 bases between them. This CDR3 is 15 amino acids long. Germline V gene sequence: CDR1 SNHLY, CDR2 FYNNEI. For the CDR3, the DNA is TGTGCCAGCAGTGAAGCCGGGGTTAGCAATCAGCCCCAGCATTTT. This sequence encodes CASSEAGVSNQPQHF.

V is TRBV19 and J is TRBJ2-5, with 7 positions matching TRBD1. This CDR3 region has 13 residues. V was pared by 5 bases and J by 7 bases, with 7 bases of the junction left unmatched. Per the germline V gene, CDR1 is LNHDA and CDR2 is SQIVND (reference sequence). The CDR3 DNA reads TGTGCCAGTAGTCTAGGGGACAGTTTGACCCAGTACTTC. Translated, it gives CASSLGDSLTQYF.

V and J are TRBV7-3 and TRBJ1-1, with a weak D call TRBD1 (5 bases). CDR3 size: 13 residues. The V gene lost 4 bases and the J gene lost 3 bases, with 9 bases spanning the gap. Germline assignment: CDR1 SGHTA and CDR2 FQGTGA. CDR3 residues: CASSYGHDTEAFF. CDR3 nucleotide sequence: TGTGCCAGCAGCTATGGACATGACACTGAAGCTTTCTTT. Supplemented by reference TRBV7-3 and TRBJ1-1, the full variable domain reads GAGVSQTPSNKVTEKGKYVELRCDPISGHTALYWYRQSLGQGPEFLIYFQGTGAADDSGLPNDRFFAVRPEGSVSTLKIQRTERGDSAVYLCASSYGHDTEAFFGQGTRLTVV.

This chain links TRBV7-3 with TRBJ1-3; TRBD1 is a possible D gene (5 bases). This CDR3 is 16 amino acids long. From germline, CDR1 is SGHTA and CDR2 FQGTGA. With 1 base removed from V and 2 bases from J, the gap between germline ends came to 12 bases. The CDR3 spells CASSLMGSGAGNTIYF. In DNA form, the CDR3 reads TGTGCCAGCAGCTTAATGGGTTCGGGGGCTGGAAACACCATATATTTT.

The J gene is TRBJ2-5, the V gene TRBV7-2; 7 nucleotides line up with TRBD2. Germline V gene sequence: CDR1 SGHTA, CDR2 FQGNSA. The CDR3 length is 16 residues. V gave up 4 bases and J gave up 4 bases; unmatched junction bases: 12. CDR3 bases: TGTGCCAGCAGCTCCAGGAGCGGGGATACCGGAGAGACCCAGTACTTC. It specifies CASSSRSGDTGETQYF.

The V and J genes are TRBV19 and TRBJ2-7; D may be TRBD1 (6 bases). The CDR3 contains 13 residues. The germline V and J ends were trimmed by 2 bases and 5 bases, with 10 bases remaining between them. Germline lookup yields CDR1 LNHDA and CDR2 SQIVND (reference sequence). The CDR3 region is CASSITRGDEQYF. The CDR3 bases are TGTGCCAGTAGTATAACCAGGGGAGACGAGCAGTACTTC.